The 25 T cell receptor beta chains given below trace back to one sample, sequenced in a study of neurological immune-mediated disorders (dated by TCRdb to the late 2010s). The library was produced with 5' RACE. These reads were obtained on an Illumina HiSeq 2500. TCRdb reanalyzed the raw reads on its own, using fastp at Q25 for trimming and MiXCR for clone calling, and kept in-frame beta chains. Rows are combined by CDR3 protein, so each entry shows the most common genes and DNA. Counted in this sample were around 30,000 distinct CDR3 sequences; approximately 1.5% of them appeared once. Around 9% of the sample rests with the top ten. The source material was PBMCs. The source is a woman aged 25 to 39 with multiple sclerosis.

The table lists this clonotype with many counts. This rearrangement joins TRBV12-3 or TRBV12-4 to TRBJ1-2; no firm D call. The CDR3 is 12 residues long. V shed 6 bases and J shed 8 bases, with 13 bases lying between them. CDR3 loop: CASRSGVLGYTF. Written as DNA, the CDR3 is TGTGCCAGCAGGTCCGGGGTACTAGGCTACACCTTC.

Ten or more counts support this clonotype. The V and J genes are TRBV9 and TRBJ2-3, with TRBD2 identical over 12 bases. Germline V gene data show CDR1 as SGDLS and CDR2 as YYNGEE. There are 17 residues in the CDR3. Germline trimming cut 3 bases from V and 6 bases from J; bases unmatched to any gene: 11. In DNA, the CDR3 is TGTGCCAGCAGCGCCCAGGGACTAGCGGGCCGAGCGGATACGCAGTATTTT. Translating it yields CASSAQGLAGRADTQYF.

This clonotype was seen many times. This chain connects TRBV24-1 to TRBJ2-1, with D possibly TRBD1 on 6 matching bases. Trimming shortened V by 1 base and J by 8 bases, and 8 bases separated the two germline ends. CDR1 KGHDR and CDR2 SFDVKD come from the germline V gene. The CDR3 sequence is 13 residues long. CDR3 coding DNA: TGTGCCACCAGTGATTTAAGGGGGTATGAGCAGTTCTTC. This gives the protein CATSDLRGYEQFF.

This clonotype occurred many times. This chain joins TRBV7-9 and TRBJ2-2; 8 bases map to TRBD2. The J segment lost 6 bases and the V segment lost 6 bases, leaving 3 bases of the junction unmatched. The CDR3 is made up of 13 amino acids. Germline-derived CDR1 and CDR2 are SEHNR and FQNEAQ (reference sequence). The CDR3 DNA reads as TGTGCCAGCAGGTTGACTAGCGCCGGGGAGCTGTTTTTT. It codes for CASRLTSAGELFF. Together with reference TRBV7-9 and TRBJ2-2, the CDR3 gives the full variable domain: DTGVSQNPRHKITKRGQNVTFRCDPISEHNRLYWYRQTLGQGPEFLTYFQNEAQLEKSRLLSDRFSAERPKGSFSTLEIQRTEQGDSAMYLCASRLTSAGELFFGEGSRLTVL.

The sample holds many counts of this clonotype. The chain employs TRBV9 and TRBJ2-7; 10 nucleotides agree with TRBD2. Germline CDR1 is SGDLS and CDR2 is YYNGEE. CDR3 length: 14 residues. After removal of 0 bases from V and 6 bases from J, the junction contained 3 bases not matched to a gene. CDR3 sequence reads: CASSVGLAGAEQYF. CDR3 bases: TGTGCCAGCAGCGTAGGGCTAGCGGGGGCCGAGCAGTACTTC.

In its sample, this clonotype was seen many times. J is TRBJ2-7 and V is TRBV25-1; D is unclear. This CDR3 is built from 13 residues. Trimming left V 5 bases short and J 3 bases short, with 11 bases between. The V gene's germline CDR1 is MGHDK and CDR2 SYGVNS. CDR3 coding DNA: TGTGCCAGCAGTTTAAATCCCCACTACGAGCAGTACTTC. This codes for CASSLNPHYEQYF.

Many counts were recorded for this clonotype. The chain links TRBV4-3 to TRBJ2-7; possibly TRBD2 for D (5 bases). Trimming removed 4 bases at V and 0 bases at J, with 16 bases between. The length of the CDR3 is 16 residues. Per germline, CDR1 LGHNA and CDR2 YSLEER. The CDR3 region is CASSRERYEGSYEQYF. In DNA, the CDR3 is TGCGCCAGCAGCCGAGAAAGGTACGAGGGCTCCTACGAGCAGTACTTC.

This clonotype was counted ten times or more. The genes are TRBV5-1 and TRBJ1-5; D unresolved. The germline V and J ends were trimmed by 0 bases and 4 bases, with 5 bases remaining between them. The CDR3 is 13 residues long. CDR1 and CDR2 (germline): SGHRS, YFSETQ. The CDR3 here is CASSLAGNQPQHF. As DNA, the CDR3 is TGCGCCAGCAGCTTGGCCGGGAATCAGCCCCAGCATTTT.

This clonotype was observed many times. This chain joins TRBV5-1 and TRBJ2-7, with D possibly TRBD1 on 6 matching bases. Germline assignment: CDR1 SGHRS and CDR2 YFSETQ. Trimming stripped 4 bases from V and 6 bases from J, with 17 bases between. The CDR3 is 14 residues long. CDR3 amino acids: CASSLTGPASEQYF. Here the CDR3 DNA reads TGCGCCAGCAGCCTTACAGGGCCTGCCAGCGAGCAGTACTTC. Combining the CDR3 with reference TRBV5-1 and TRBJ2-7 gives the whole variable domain KAGVTQTPRYLIKTRGQQVTLSCSPISGHRSVSWYQQTPGQGLQFLFEYFSETQRNKGNFPGRFSGRQFSNSRSEMNVSTLELGDSALYLCASSLTGPASEQYFGPGTRLTVT.

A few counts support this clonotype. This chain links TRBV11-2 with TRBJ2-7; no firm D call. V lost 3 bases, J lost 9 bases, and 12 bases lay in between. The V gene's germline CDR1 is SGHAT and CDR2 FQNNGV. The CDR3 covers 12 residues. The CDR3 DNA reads TGTGCCAGCAGCTTGGACGTAATGGGGCAGTACTTC. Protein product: CASSLDVMGQYF.

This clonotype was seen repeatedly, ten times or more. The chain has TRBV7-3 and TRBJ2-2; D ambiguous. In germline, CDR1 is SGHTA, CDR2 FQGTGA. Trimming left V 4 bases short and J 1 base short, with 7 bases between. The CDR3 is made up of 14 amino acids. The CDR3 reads CASSSYRNTGELFF. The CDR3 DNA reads TGTGCCAGCAGCTCGTACAGGAACACCGGGGAGCTGTTTTTT.

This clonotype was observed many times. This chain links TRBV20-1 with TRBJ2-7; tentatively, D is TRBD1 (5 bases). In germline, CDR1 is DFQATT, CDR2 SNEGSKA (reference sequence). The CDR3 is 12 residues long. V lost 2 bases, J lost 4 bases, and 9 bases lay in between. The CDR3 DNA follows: TGCAGTGCTAGAAGGGGTCCTTACGAGCAGTACTTC. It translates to CSARRGPYEQYF.

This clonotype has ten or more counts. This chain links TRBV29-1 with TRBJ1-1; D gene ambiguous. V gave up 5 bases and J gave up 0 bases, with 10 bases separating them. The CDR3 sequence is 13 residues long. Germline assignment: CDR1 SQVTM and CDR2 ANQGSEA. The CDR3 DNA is TGCAGCGTTAGGGTCGCAGTGAACACTGAAGCTTTCTTT. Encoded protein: CSVRVAVNTEAFF.

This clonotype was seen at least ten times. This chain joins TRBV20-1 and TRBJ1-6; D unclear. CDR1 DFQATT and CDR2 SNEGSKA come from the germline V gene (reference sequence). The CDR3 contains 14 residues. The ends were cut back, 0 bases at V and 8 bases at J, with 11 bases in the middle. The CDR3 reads CSARDQAGDSPLHF. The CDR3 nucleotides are TGCAGTGCTAGAGATCAGGCAGGAGATTCACCCCTCCACTTT.

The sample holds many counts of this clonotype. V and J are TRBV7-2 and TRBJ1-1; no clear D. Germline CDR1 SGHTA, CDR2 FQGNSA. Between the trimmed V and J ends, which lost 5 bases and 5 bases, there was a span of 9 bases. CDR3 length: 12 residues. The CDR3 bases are TGTGCCAGCAGCGTTGGGTGGACTGAAGCTTTCTTT. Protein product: CASSVGWTEAFF.

CDR3 bases: TGTGCCAGCTCACCGACGGACAGGAATTCACCCCTCCACTTT. Protein: CASSPTDRNSPLHF. The rearrangement uses TRBV18 and TRBJ1-6; TRBD1 matches at 7 bases. The CDR3 spans 14 residues. J gave up 7 bases and V 3 bases, and 3 bases lay outside the gene matches. Germline V gives CDR1 KGHSH, CDR2 LQKENI.

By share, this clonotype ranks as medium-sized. Here the CDR3 DNA reads TGCGCCAGCAGCGAAGGGGACAGCTACGAGCAGTACTTC. This encodes CASSEGDSYEQYF. This chain links TRBV5-1 with TRBJ2-7; 7 positions match TRBD1. This CDR3 contains 13 residues. The germline V gene has CDR1 SGHRS and CDR2 YFSETQ. Trimming at V came to 4 bases and at J to 3 bases, leaving 4 bases not matched to a gene.

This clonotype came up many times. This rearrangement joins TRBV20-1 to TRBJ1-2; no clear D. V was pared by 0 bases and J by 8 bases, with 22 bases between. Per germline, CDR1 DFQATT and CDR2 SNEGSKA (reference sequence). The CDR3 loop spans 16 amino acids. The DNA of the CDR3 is TGCAGTGCTAGAGATCACGGGTTACACGGCGCCGGAGGCTACACCTTC. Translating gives CSARDHGLHGAGGYTF.

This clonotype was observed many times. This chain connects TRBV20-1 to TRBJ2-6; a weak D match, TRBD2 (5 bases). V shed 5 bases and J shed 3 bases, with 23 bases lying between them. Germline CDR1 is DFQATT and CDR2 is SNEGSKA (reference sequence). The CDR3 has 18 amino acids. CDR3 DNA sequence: TGCAGTGCTTTCTCTGGTAGGCCTGCCGGAGGTGGGGCCAACGTCCTGACTTTC. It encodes CSAFSGRPAGGGANVLTF.

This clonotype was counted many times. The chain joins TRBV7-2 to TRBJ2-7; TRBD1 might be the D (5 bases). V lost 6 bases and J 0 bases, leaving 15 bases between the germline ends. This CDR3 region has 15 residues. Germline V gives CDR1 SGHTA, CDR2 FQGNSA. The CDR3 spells CASSPGPLSSYEQYF. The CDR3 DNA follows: TGTGCCAGCAGTCCAGGGCCCCTCAGCTCCTACGAGCAGTACTTC. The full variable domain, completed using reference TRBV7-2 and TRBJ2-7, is GAGVSQSPSNKVTEKGKDVELRCDPISGHTALYWYRQSLGQGLEFLIYFQGNSAPDKSGLPSDRFSAERTGGSVSTLTIQRTQQEDSAVYLCASSPGPLSSYEQYFGPGTRLTVT.

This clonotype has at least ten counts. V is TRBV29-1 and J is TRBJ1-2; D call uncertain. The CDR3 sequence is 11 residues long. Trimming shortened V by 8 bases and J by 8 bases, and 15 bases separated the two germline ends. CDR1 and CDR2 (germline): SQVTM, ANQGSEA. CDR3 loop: CSPGPGGGYTF. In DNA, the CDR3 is TGCAGCCCCGGCCCCGGTGGGGGCTACACCTTC.

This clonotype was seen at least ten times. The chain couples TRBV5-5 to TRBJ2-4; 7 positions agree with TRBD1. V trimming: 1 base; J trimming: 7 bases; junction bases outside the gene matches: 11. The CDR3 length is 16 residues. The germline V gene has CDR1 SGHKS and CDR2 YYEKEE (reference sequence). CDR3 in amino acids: CASSLHRGTGWNIQYF. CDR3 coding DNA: TGTGCCAGCAGCTTGCACAGGGGAACGGGTTGGAACATTCAGTACTTC.

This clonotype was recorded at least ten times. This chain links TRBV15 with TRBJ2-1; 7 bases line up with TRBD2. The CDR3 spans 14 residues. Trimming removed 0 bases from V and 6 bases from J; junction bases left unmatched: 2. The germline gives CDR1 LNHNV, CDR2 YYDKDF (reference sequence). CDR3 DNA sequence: TGTGCCACCAGCAGAGATCCGGGGGGCAATGAGCAGTTCTTC. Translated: CATSRDPGGNEQFF.

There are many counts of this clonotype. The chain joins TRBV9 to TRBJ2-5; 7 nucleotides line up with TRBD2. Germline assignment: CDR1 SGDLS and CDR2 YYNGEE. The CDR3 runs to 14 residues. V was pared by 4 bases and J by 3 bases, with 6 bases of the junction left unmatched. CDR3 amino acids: CASSPRRGEETQYF. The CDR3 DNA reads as TGTGCCAGCAGCCCCAGACGGGGGGAAGAGACCCAGTACTTC.

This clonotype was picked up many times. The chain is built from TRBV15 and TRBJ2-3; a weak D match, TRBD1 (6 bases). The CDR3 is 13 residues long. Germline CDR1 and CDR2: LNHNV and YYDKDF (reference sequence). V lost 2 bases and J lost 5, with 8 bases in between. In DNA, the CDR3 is TGTGCCACCAGCAGACAGGGGAGAGATACGCAGTATTTT. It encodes CATSRQGRDTQYF.